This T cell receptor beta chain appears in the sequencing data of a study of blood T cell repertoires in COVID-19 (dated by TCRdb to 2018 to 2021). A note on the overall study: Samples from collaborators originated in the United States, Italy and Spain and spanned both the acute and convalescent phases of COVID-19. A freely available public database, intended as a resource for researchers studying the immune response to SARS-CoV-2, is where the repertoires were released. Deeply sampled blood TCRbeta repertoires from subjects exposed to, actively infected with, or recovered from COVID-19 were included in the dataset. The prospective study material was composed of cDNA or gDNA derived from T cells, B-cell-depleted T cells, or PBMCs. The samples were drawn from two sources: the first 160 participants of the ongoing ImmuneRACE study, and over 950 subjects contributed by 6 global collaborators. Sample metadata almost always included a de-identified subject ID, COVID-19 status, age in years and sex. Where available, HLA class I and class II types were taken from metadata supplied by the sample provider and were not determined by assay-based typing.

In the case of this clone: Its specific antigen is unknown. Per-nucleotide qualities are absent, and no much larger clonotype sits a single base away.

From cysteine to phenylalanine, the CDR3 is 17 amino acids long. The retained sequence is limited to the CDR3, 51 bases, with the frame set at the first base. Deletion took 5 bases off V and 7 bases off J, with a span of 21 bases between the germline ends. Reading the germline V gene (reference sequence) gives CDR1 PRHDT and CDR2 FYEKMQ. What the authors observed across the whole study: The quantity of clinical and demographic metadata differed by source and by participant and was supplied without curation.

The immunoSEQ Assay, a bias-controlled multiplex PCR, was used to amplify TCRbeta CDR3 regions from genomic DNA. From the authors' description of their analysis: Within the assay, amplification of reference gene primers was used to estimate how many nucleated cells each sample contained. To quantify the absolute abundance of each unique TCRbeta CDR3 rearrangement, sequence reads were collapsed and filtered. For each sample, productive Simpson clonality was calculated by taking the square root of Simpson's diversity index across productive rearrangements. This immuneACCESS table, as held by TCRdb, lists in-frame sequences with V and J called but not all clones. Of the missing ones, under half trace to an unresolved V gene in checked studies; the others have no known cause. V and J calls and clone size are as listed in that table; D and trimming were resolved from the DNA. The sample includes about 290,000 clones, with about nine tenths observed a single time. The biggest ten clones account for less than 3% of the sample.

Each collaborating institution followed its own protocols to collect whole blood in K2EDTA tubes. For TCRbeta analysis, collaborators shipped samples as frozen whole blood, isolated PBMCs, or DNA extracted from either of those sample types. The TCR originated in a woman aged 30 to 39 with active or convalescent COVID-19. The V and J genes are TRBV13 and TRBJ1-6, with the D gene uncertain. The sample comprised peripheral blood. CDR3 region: CASSPKSGNRVNSPLHF. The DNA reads TGTGCCAGCAGCCCCAAGTCGGGAAACAGAGTAAATTCACCCCTCCACTTT. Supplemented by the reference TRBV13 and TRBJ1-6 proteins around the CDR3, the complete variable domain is AAGVIQSPRHLIKEKRETATLKCYPIPRHDTVYWYQQGPGQDPQFLISFYEKMQSDKGSIPDRFSAQQFSDYHSELNMSSLELGDSALYFCASSPKSGNRVNSPLHFGNGTRLTVT.